These 19 T cell receptor beta chains share one sample of origin, sequenced in a study of blood T cell repertoires in COVID-19. The table came from immunoSEQ multiplex PCR; TCRdb's copy has only in-frame clones and leaves some out. The profile shows 200,000 to 300,000 clones, about 91% of them singletons. Sequenced: PBMCs or T cells enriched from blood (not recorded which). These receptors were taken from a woman aged 40 to 50 with acute COVID-19.

The chain is built from TRBV28 and TRBJ1-5; TRBD1 agrees at 9 bases. The CDR3 is made up of 16 amino acids. The V and J ends lost 5 bases and 8 bases, in that order; junction bases with no gene match: 13. Germline V gene lookup returns CDR1 MDHEN and CDR2 SYDVKM. For the CDR3, the DNA is TGTGCCAGCAGTCCTCCGACCGGGACAGGGAGGAAGCCCCAGCATTTT. This gives the protein CASSPPTGTGRKPQHF.

The chain carries TRBV4-3 and TRBJ2-1, with 8 bases aligning to TRBD1. The CDR3 covers 15 residues. From germline, CDR1 is LGHNA and CDR2 YSLEER. After removal of 1 base from V and 5 bases from J, the junction contained 4 bases not matched to a gene. The CDR3 reads CASSQARQGHNEQFF. The CDR3 DNA is TGCGCCAGCAGCCAAGCCCGACAGGGGCACAATGAGCAGTTCTTC.

V is TRBV6-5 and J is TRBJ1-2; no clear D. CDR3 length: 13 amino acids. Trimming stripped 2 bases from V and 4 bases from J, with 8 bases between. Germline lookup yields CDR1 MNHEY and CDR2 SVGAGI. Written as DNA, the CDR3 is TGTGCCAGCAGTTACCGGTTTGGCTATGGCTACACCTTC. This encodes CASSYRFGYGYTF.

The chain is built from TRBV3-1 (or the pseudogene TRBV3-2) and TRBJ1-5; 11 bases are shared with TRBD1. Germline loops: CDR1 LGHDT, CDR2 YNNKEL (reference sequence). This CDR3 comprises 15 residues. V lost 6 bases, J lost 6 bases, and 7 bases stayed unmatched. The CDR3 nucleotides read TGTGCCAGCAGTGGGACAGGGGGTAAGGGTCAGCCCCAGCATTTT. Translating gives CASSGTGGKGQPQHF.

This rearrangement joins TRBV5-5 to TRBJ2-7, with 14 positions matching TRBD2. The CDR3 consists of 19 residues. CDR1 is SGHKS and CDR2 is YYEKEE in the germline V gene (reference sequence). The V segment lost 0 bases and the J segment 2 bases; nucleotides outside the gene matches: 10. This CDR3 is CASSLALGLAGGRAYEQYF. The CDR3 nucleotides read TGTGCCAGCAGCTTGGCCTTAGGACTAGCGGGAGGCCGTGCCTACGAGCAGTACTTC.

This clone came up a few times. The DNA for the CDR3 is TGTGCCAGCAGTTACTCCCCGGCGGGAGGATACAATGAGCAGTTCTTC. Residues: CASSYSPAGGYNEQFF. The chain has TRBV6-5 and TRBJ2-1; TRBD2 agrees at 8 bases. V gave up 0 bases and J gave up 4 bases; unmatched junction bases: 5. CDR1 and CDR2 (germline): MNHEY, SVGAGI. This CDR3 has 16 amino acids.

This chain connects TRBV4-1 to TRBJ1-2; possibly TRBD1 for D (5 bases). The V end lost 3 bases, the J end lost 0 bases, and 11 bases lay between the germline ends. The germline V gene has CDR1 MGHRA and CDR2 YSYEKL. The CDR3 runs 15 residues. As DNA, the CDR3 is TGCGCCAGCAGCCAGGATTGGGGGGCTAACTATGGCTACACCTTC. Its protein is CASSQDWGANYGYTF.

The chain has TRBV28 and TRBJ2-3; 7 bases agree with TRBD1. Per germline, CDR1 MDHEN and CDR2 SYDVKM. This CDR3 comprises 16 residues. V lost 3 bases and J lost 2; bases outside the gene matches: 8. The CDR3 loop reads CASSFLTGDDTDTQYF. In DNA form, the CDR3 reads TGTGCCAGCAGTTTTTTAACAGGGGACGACACAGATACGCAGTATTTT.

V is TRBV5-1 and J is TRBJ1-3; no reliable D call. The CDR3 spans 15 residues. Germline V lookup: CDR1 SGHRS, CDR2 YFSETQ. Trimming took off 4 bases at V and 2 bases at J, with 13 bases between the two ends. The CDR3 DNA is TGCGCCAGCAGCAACCGGGATCCAGCTGGAAACACCATATATTTT. This sequence encodes CASSNRDPAGNTIYF.

This clone has ten or more counts. The chain carries TRBV29-1 and TRBJ1-1; no firm D call. Germline-derived CDR1 and CDR2 are SQVTM and ANQGSEA. Trimming removed 5 bases at V and 3 bases at J, with 13 bases between. CDR3 length: 13 residues. CDR3 nucleotide sequence: TGCAGCGTTTTGCCCGGGAGGTACACTGAAGCTTTCTTT. Its translation is CSVLPGRYTEAFF.

V is TRBV9 and J is TRBJ1-3; D perhaps matches TRBD1 (5 bases). The V end was cut by 0 bases, the J end by 2 bases, with 9 bases between. The CDR3 covers 15 residues. Germline CDR1 SGDLS, CDR2 YYNGEE. The CDR3 protein is CASSVGVGPGNTIYF. CDR3 bases: TGTGCCAGCAGCGTAGGGGTGGGGCCTGGAAACACCATATATTTT. Full variable domain (remainder filled in from reference TRBV9 and TRBJ1-3): DSGVTQTPKHLITATGQRVTLRCSPRSGDLSVYWYQQSLDQGLQFLIQYYNGEERAKGNILERFSAQQFPDLHSELNLSSLELGDSALYFCASSVGVGPGNTIYFGEGSWLTVV.

This chain joins TRBV29-1 and TRBJ1-2, with 7 bases that match TRBD1. CDR3 length equals 13 residues. Losses at the gene ends were 5 bases for V and 3 bases for J; bases not matched to a gene: 6. Germline V CDR1 and CDR2: SQVTM, ANQGSEA. The CDR3 here is CSVSRGIYYGYTF. As DNA, the CDR3 is TGCAGCGTTTCCAGGGGGATTTACTATGGCTACACCTTC.

The chain carries TRBV7-9 and TRBJ1-2; no firm D call. CDR3 length equals 13 residues. V was shortened by 5 bases and J by 8 bases, with 15 bases between the two germline ends. Looked up from germline, CDR1 is SEHNR and CDR2 is FQNEAQ (reference sequence). The CDR3 spells CASSTLVREGYTF. CDR3 coding DNA: TGTGCCAGCAGCACCCTGGTGCGCGAGGGCTACACCTTC. Drawing the rest from reference TRBV7-9 and TRBJ1-2, the complete variable domain is DTGVSQNPRHKITKRGQNVTFRCDPISEHNRLYWYRQTLGQGPEFLTYFQNEAQLEKSRLLSDRFSAERPKGSFSTLEIQRTEQGDSAMYLCASSTLVREGYTFGSGTRLTVV.

The J gene is TRBJ1-1, the V gene TRBV3-1 (or the pseudogene TRBV3-2); D gene ambiguous. The CDR3 contains 16 residues. Trimming left V 5 bases short and J 1 base short, with 17 bases between. Germline V gene lookup returns CDR1 LGHDT and CDR2 YNNKEL (reference sequence). The chain's CDR3 is CASSDVLGGQNTEAFF. The CDR3 coding sequence is TGTGCCAGCAGCGACGTCCTCGGAGGGCAGAACACTGAAGCTTTCTTT.

The gene calls are TRBV5-1 and TRBJ1-1, with 7 bases aligning to TRBD1. The V segment lost 2 bases and the J segment 7 bases; nucleotides outside the gene matches: 8. The CDR3 is made up of 14 amino acids. Germline V gene lookup returns CDR1 SGHRS and CDR2 YFSETQ. The CDR3 protein is CASSLTGERGEAFF. The CDR3 DNA reads TGCGCCAGCAGCTTAACAGGGGAAAGGGGTGAAGCTTTCTTT.

This clone was seen only once. The chain has TRBV20-1 and TRBJ1-1; 7 bases match TRBD1. The CDR3 runs to 15 residues. The J segment lost 0 bases and the V segment lost 3 bases, leaving 7 bases of the junction unmatched. Germline V CDR1 and CDR2: DFQATT, SNEGSKA (reference sequence). CDR3 protein: CSASRRGAVNTEAFF. CDR3 coding DNA: TGCAGTGCTAGTCGCAGGGGGGCAGTGAACACTGAAGCTTTCTTT.

This chain uses TRBV12-1 with TRBJ2-5; the D call in the table, TRBD1, was not verified against the DNA. TRBV12-1 is a pseudogene locus. The CDR3 length is 16 residues. The CDR3 loop reads CASSFAVRDLQATQYF. For the CDR3, the DNA is TGTGCCAGCAGCTTTGCGGTACGTGACCTCCAGGCGACCCAGTACTTC.

The chain uses TRBV5-6 and TRBJ1-2, with D perhaps matching TRBD1 (6 bases). The V gene's germline CDR1 is SGHDT and CDR2 YYEEEE. With 5 bases removed from V and 7 bases from J, the gap between germline ends came to 18 bases. The CDR3 extends over 14 amino acids. CDR3 coding DNA: TGTGCCAGCAGTTTCCAGGGGCCGCATAGTGGCTACACCTTC. It encodes CASSFQGPHSGYTF.

The rearrangement joins TRBV19 to TRBJ2-1; D is unclear. V shed 5 bases and J shed 4 bases, with 12 bases lying between them. From germline, CDR1 is LNHDA and CDR2 SQIVND (reference sequence). The CDR3 spans 14 residues. CDR3 sequence reads: CASSLQVSYNEQFF. The CDR3 DNA sequence: TGTGCCAGTAGTCTCCAGGTATCTTACAATGAGCAGTTCTTC. Complete variable domain (other parts from reference TRBV19 and TRBJ2-1): DGGITQSPKYLFRKEGQNVTLSCEQNLNHDAMYWYRQDPGQGLRLIYYSQIVNDFQKGDIAEGYSVSREKKESFPLTVTSAQKNPTAFYLCASSLQVSYNEQFFGPGTRLTVL.